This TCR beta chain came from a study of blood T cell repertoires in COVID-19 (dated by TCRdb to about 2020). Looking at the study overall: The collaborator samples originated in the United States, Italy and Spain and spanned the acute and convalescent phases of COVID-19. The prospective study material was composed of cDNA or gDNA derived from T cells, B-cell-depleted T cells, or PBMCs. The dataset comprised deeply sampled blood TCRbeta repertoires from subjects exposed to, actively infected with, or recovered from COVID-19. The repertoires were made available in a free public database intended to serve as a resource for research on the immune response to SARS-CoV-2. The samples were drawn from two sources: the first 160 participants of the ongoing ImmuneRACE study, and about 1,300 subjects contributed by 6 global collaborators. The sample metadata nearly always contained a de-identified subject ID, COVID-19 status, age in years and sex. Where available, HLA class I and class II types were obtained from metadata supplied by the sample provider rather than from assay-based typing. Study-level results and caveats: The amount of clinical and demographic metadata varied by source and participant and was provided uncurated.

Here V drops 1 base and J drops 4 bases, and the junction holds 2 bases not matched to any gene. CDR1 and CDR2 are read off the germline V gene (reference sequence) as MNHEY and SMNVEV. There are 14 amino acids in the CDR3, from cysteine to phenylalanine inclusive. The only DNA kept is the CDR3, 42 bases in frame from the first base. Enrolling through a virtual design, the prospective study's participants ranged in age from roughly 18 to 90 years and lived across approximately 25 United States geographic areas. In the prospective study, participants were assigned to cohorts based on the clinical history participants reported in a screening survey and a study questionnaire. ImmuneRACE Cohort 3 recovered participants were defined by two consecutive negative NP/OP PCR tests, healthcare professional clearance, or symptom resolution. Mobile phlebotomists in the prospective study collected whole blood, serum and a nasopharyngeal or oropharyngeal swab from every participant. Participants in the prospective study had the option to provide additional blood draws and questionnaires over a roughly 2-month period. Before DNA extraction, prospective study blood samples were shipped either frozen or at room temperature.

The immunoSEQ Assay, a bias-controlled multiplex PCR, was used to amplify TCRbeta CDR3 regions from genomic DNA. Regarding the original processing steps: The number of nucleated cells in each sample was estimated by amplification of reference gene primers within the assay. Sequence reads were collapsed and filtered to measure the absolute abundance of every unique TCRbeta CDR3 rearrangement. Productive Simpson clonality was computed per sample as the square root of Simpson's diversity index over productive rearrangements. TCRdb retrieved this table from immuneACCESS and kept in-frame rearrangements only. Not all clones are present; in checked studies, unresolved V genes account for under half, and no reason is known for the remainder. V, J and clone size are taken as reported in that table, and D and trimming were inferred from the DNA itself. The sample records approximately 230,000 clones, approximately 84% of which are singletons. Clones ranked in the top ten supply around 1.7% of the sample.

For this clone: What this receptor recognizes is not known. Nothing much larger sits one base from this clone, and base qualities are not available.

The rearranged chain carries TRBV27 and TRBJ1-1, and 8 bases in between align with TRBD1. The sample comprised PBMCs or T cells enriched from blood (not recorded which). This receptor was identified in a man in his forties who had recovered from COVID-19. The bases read TGTGCCAGCAGTTTATTACAGGGGGGCACTGAAGCTTTCTTT. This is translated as CASSLLQGGTEAFF.